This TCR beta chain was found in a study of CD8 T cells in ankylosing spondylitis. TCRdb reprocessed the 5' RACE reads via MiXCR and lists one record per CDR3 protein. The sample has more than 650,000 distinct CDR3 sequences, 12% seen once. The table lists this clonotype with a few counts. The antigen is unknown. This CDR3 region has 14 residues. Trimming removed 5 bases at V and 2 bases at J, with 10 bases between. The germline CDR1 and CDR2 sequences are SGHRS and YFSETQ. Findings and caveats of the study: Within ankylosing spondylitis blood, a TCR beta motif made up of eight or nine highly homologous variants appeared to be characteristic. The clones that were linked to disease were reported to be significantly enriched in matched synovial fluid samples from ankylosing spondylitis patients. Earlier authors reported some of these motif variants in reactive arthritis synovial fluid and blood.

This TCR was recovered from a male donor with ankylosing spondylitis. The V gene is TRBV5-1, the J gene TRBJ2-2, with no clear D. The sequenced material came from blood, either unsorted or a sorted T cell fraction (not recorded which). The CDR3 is CASRVGLNTGELFF. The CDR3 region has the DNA TGCGCCAGCAGGGTAGGGCTTAACACCGGGGAGCTGTTTTTT.